The source of this T cell receptor (beta chain) is a study of shared clonotypes between healthy human individuals. Measured with immunoSEQ multiplex PCR; TCRdb has only the in-frame clones, and not every one. This table has hundreds of thousands of clones, 75% to 85% appearing once. The CDR3 is made up of 15 amino acids. J lost 4 bases, V lost 0 bases, and 2 bases had no gene match. The germline CDR1 and CDR2 sequences are SGHNT and YENEEA. The chain carries TRBV11-3 and TRBJ2-2; 7 bases are shared with TRBD1. Specimen: PBMCs. This TCR derives from a woman between 40 and 50 years old in good health. Some clones in this sample may be carry-over from other donors' samples. The CDR3 sequence is CASSLEAGGTGELFF. The CDR3 DNA reads TGTGCCAGCAGCTTAGAGGCAGGGGGCACCGGGGAGCTGTTTTTT.